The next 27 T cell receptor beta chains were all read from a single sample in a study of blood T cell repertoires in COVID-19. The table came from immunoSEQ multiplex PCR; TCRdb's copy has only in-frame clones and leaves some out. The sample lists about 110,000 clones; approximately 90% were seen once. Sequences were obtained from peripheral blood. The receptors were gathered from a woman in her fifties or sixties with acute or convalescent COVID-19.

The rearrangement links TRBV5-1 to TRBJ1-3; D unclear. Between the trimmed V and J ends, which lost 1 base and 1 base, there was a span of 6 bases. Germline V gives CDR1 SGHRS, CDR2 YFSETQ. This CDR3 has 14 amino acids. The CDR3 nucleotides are TGCGCCAGCAGCTTGCCGGGGTCTGGAAACACCATATATTTT. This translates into CASSLPGSGNTIYF.

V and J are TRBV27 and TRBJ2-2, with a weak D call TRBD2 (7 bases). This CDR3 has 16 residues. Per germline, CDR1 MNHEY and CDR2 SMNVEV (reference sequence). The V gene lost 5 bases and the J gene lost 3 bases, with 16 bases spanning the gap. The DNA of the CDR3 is TGTGCCAGCAGTCAGGAGGGGGGGTTCCACACCGGGGAGCTGTTTTTT. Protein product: CASSQEGGFHTGELFF.

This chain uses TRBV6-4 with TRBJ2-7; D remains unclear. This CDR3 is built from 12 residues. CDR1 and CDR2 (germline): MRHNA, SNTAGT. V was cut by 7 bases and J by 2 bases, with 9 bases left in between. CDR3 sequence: CASMAETYEQYF. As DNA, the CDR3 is TGTGCCAGCATGGCGGAAACCTACGAGCAGTACTTC.

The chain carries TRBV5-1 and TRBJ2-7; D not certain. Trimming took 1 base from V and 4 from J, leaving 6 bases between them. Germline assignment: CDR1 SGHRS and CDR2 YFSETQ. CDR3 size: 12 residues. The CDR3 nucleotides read TGCGCCAGCAGCTTGACCGCGTACGAGCAGTACTTC. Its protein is CASSLTAYEQYF.

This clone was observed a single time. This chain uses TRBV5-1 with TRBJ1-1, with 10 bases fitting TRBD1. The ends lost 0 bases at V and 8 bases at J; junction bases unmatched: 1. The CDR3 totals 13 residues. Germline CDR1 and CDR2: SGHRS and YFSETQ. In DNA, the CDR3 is TGCGCCAGCAGCTTGGTGGGACAGGGGGAAGCTTTCTTT. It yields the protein CASSLVGQGEAFF. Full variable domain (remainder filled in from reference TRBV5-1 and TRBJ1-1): KAGVTQTPRYLIKTRGQQVTLSCSPISGHRSVSWYQQTPGQGLQFLFEYFSETQRNKGNFPGRFSGRQFSNSRSEMNVSTLELGDSALYLCASSLVGQGEAFFGQGTRLTVV.

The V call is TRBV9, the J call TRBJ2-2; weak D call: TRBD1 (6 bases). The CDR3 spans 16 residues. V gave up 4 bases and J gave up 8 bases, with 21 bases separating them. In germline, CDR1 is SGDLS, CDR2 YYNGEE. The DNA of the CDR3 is TGTGCCAGCAGCACCCGACAGGTGGAGGTGTCAGGGGAGCTGTTTTTT. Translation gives CASSTRQVEVSGELFF.

CDR3: CASRPQIGTANTEAFF. DNA of the CDR3: TGTGCCAGTAGACCGCAGATCGGGACAGCGAACACTGAAGCTTTCTTT. V usage is TRBV19 and J usage is TRBJ1-1; 7 positions agree with TRBD1. The V gene end was trimmed by 6 bases and the J gene end by 1 base; junction bases not matched to a gene: 11. The germline gives CDR1 LNHDA, CDR2 SQIVND (reference sequence). This CDR3 contains 16 residues.

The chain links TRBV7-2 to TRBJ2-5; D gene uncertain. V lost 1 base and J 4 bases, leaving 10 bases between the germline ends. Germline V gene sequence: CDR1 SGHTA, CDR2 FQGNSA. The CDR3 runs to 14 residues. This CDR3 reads CASSLGLPSETQYF. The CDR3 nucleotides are TGTGCCAGCAGCTTAGGACTTCCCTCAGAGACCCAGTACTTC.

The chain's CDR3 is CASSETNYGYTF. CDR3 nucleotide sequence: TGTGCCAGCAGTGAGACTAACTATGGCTACACCTTC. The gene calls are TRBV28 and TRBJ1-2; D uncertain. The V and J ends lost 5 bases and 0 bases respectively, with 4 bases between them. Germline V gene sequence: CDR1 MDHEN, CDR2 SYDVKM. This CDR3 region has 12 residues.

Written as DNA, the CDR3 is TGTGCCTGGAGTAGGGGACAGGAAAATTCACCCCTCCACTTT. Translated: CAWSRGQENSPLHF. The chain is built from TRBV30 and TRBJ1-6; TRBD1 matches at 8 bases. Germline CDR1 is GTSNPN and CDR2 is SVGIG (reference sequence). V gave up 2 bases and J gave up 7 bases; unmatched junction bases: 4. The CDR3 spans 14 residues.

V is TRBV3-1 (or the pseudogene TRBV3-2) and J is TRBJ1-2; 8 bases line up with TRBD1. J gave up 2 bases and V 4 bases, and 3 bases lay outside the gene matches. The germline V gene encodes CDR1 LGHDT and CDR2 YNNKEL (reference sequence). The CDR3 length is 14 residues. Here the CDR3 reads CASSLRQGNYGYTF. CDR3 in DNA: TGTGCCAGCAGCCTTCGACAGGGGAACTATGGCTACACCTTC.

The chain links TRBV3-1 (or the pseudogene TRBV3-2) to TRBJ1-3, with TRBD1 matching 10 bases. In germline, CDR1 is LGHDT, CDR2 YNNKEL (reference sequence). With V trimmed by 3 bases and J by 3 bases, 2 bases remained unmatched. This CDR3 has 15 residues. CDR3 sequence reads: CASSQGDRGGNTIYF. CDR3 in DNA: TGTGCCAGCAGCCAGGGGGACAGGGGTGGAAACACCATATATTTT.

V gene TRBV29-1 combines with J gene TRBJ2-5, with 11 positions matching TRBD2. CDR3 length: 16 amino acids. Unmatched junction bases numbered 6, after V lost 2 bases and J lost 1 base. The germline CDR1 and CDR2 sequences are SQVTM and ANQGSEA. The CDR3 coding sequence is TGCAGCGTTGAAATGCGACTAGCGGGGTCCCAAGAGACCCAGTACTTC. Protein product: CSVEMRLAGSQETQYF.

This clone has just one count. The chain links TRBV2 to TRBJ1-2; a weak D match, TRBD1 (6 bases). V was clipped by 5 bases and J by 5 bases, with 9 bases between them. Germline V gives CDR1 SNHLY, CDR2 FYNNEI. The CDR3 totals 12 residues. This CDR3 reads CASSTDRYGYTF. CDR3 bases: TGTGCCAGCAGTACGGACAGATATGGCTACACCTTC.

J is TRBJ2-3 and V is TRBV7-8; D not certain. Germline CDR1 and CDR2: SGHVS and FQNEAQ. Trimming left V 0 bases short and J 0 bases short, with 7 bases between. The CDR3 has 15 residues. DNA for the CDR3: TGTGCCAGCAGCTTAGCGGCCTCAAGCACAGATACGCAGTATTTT. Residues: CASSLAASSTDTQYF.

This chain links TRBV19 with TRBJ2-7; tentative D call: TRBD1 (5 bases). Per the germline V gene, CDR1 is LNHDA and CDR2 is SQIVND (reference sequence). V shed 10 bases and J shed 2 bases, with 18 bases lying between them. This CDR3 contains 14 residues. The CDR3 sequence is CATHPPGQAYEQYF. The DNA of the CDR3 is TGTGCCACCCATCCCCCAGGGCAAGCCTACGAGCAGTACTTC.

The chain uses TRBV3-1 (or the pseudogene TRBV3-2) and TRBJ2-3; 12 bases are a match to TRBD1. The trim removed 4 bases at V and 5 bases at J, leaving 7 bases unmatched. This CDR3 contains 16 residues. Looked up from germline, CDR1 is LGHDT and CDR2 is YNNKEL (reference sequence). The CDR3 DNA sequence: TGTGCCAGCAGCCCTTCAGGGACAGGGGGCGTAGATACGCAGTATTTT. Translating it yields CASSPSGTGGVDTQYF.

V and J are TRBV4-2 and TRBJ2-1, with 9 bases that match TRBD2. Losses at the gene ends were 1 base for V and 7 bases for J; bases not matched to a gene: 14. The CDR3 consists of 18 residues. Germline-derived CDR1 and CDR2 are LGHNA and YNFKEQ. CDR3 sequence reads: CASSQAYLGSGSENEQFF. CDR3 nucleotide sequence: TGTGCCAGCAGCCAAGCTTATTTGGGTAGCGGGAGTGAGAATGAGCAGTTCTTC.

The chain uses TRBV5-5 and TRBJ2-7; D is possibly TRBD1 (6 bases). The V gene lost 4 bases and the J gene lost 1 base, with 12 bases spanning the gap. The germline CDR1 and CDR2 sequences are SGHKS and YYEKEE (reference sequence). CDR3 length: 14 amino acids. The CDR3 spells CASSTTGTSYEQYF. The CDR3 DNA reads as TGTGCCAGCAGCACGACCGGGACATCCTACGAGCAGTACTTC. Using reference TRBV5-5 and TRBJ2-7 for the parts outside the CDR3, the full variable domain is DAGVTQSPTHLIKTRGQQVTLRCSPISGHKSVSWYQQVLGQGPQFIFQYYEKEERGRGNFPDRFSARQFPNYSSELNVNALLLGDSALYLCASSTTGTSYEQYFGPGTRLTVT.

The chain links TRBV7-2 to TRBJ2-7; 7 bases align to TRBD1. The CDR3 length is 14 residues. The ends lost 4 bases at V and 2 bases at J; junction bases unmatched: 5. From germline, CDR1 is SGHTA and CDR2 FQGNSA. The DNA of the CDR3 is TGTGCCAGCAGCTCCAGGGGACAGACCTACGAGCAGTACTTC. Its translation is CASSSRGQTYEQYF.

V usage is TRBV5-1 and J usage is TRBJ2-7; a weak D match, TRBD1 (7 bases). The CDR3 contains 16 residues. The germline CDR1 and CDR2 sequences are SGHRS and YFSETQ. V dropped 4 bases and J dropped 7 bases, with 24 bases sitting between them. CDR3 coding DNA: TGCGCCAGCAGCCGTACAGCAACAGGGGTAGGGGGGGAGCAGTACTTC. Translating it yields CASSRTATGVGGEQYF.

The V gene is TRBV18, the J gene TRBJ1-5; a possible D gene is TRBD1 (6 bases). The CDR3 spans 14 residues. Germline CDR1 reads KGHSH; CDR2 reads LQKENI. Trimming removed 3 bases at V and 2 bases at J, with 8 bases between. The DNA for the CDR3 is TGTGCCAGCTCACCCAGACAGGGCAATCAGCCCCAGCATTTT. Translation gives CASSPRQGNQPQHF.

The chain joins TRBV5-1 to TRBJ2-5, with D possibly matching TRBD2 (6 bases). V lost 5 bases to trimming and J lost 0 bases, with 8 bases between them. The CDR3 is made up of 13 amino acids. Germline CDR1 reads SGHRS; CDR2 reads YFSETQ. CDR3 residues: CASRGTDQETQYF. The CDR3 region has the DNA TGCGCCAGCAGAGGGACTGACCAAGAGACCCAGTACTTC.

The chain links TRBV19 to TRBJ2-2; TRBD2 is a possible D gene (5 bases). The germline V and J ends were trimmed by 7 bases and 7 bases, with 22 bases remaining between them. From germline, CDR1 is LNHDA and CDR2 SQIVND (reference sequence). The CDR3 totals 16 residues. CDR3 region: CASTPEGYVSFGELFF. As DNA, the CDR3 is TGTGCCAGTACTCCTGAGGGTTATGTATCATTCGGGGAGCTGTTTTTT. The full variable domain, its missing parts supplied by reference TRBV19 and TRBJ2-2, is DGGITQSPKYLFRKEGQNVTLSCEQNLNHDAMYWYRQDPGQGLRLIYYSQIVNDFQKGDIAEGYSVSREKKESFPLTVTSAQKNPTAFYLCASTPEGYVSFGELFFGEGSRLTVL.

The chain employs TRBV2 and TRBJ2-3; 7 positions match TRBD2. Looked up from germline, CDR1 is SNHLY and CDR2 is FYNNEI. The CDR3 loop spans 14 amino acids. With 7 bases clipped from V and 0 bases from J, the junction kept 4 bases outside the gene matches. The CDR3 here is CASKTSPSTDTQYF. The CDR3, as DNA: TGTGCCAGCAAGACTAGCCCTAGCACAGATACGCAGTATTTT.

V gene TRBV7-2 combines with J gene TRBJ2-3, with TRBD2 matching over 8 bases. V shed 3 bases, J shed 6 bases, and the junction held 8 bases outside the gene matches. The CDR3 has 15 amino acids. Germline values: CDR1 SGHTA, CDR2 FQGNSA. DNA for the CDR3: TGTGCCAGCAGCTTTTCCAGCGGGAGAGTTGATACGCAGTATTTT. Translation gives CASSFSSGRVDTQYF.

The CDR3, as DNA: TGTGCCAGCAGTCCCGGAGTAGGGAACACCGGGGAGCTGTTTTTT. Translation: CASSPGVGNTGELFF. This chain links TRBV6-6 with TRBJ2-2; D is uncertain. Trimming stripped 5 bases from V and 1 base from J, with 11 bases between. CDR3 length: 15 residues. Germline assignment: CDR1 MNHNY and CDR2 SVGAGI (reference sequence).